This T cell receptor beta chain is drawn from a study of Graves' ophthalmopathy and Graves' hyperthyroidism. Background on the study: Blood was drawn at initial diagnosis, before any treatment.

Germline assignment: CDR1 SGHTA and CDR2 FQGNSA. V lost 1 base, J lost 6 bases, and 9 bases stayed unmatched. The CDR3 runs 15 residues. This clonotype has at least ten counts. Amplification from RNA transcripts yielded the TCR beta CDR3 regions. First-round RT-PCR used HTBI primers; second-round multiplex PCR followed. Each CDR3 protein is one row after TCRdb ran MiXCR on the multiplex PCR reads. This sample has about 620,000 distinct CDR3 sequences, with 20% to 25% found just once. Participants with hyperthyroidism, aged 18 to 65, were newly diagnosed with under 2 months' duration. The TCR was taken from a woman between 18 and 29 years old with stable Graves' hyperthyroidism. Some clones in this sample may be carry-over from other donors' samples. V usage is TRBV7-2 and J usage is TRBJ2-7; 7 nucleotides match TRBD2. Sequencing was done on a sample of peripheral blood. The CDR3: CASSLVGAGAGEQYF. The CDR3 DNA reads as TGTGCCAGCAGCTTAGTCGGGGCGGGAGCGGGCGAGCAGTACTTC.